These 30 T cell receptor beta chains originate from one sample sequenced in a study of blood T cell repertoires in COVID-19. Here immunoSEQ multiplex PCR was the method, and the copy in TCRdb shows in-frame clones only, minus some. The sample includes 150,000 to 200,000 clones, more than 75% of them seen just once. The specimen sequenced was peripheral blood. These TCRs come from a woman aged 55-70 years with COVID-19, enrolled during active disease.

The chain recombines TRBV6-1 with TRBJ2-7; 8 positions agree with TRBD2. The V gene end was trimmed by 3 bases and the J gene end by 3 bases; junction bases not matched to a gene: 10. The V gene's germline CDR1 is MNHNS and CDR2 SASEGT. The CDR3 runs to 16 residues. The CDR3 loop is CASSDQLAGRGYEQYF. DNA for the CDR3: TGTGCCAGCAGTGATCAGCTAGCGGGTAGGGGCTACGAGCAGTACTTC.

The rearrangement links TRBV5-6 to TRBJ1-2; a weak D match, TRBD1 (5 bases). Trimming cost V 0 bases and J 4 bases, with 7 bases left between them. Germline-derived CDR1 and CDR2 are SGHDT and YYEEEE. The CDR3 loop spans 13 amino acids. Here the CDR3 DNA reads TGTGCCAGCAGCTTGGCAGGGTTCTATGGCTACACCTTC. Residues: CASSLAGFYGYTF.

This clone is a singleton in its sample. The chain joins TRBV5-1 to TRBJ2-1, with D possibly matching TRBD1 (5 bases). The CDR3 has 15 amino acids. Germline CDR1 is SGHRS and CDR2 is YFSETQ. The V and J ends lost 1 base and 1 base respectively, with 9 bases between them. CDR3 sequence: CASSLSAGSYNEQFF. CDR3 DNA: TGCGCCAGCAGCTTGAGCGCAGGGTCCTACAATGAGCAGTTCTTC.

The chain combines TRBV20-1 with TRBJ2-5, with 11 bases matching TRBD2. This CDR3 has 15 amino acids. Germline trimming cut 3 bases from V and 4 bases from J; bases unmatched to any gene: 7. Germline values: CDR1 DFQATT, CDR2 SNEGSKA (reference sequence). In DNA form, the CDR3 reads TGCAGTGCTAGTTCGCTAGCGGGGGGCGGAGAGACCCAGTACTTC. Its protein product is CSASSLAGGGETQYF.

The CDR3 DNA sequence: TGCGCCAGCAGCTTCCTTGGTAGCGGGAGGGATTTCACAGATACGCAGTATTTT. This encodes CASSFLGSGRDFTDTQYF. The gene calls are TRBV5-1 and TRBJ2-3; 11 nucleotides match TRBD2. The germline V gene has CDR1 SGHRS and CDR2 YFSETQ. CDR3 size: 18 residues. Germline trimming cut 2 bases from V and 2 bases from J; bases unmatched to any gene: 10.

This sequence joins TRBV12-5 and TRBJ1-2; D unclear. Per the germline V gene, CDR1 is LGHNT and CDR2 is FRNRAP. CDR3 size: 15 residues. Between the trimmed V and J ends, which lost 6 bases and 2 bases, there was a span of 16 bases. This CDR3 is CASGVDLLFNYGYTF. The CDR3 region has the DNA TGTGCTAGTGGGGTGGACTTACTTTTCAACTATGGCTACACCTTC.

This chain joins TRBV7-2 and TRBJ2-7; TRBD2 matches 9 bases. J lost 3 bases, V lost 4 bases, and 7 bases had no gene match. In germline, CDR1 is SGHTA, CDR2 FQGNSA. There are 15 residues in the CDR3. The CDR3 DNA sequence: TGTGCCAGCAGCTACTTCCCTAGCGGGAACTACGAGCAGTACTTC. Its protein is CASSYFPSGNYEQYF.

The chain is built from TRBV28 and TRBJ1-1; D gene ambiguous. Germline assignment: CDR1 MDHEN and CDR2 SYDVKM. The V end lost 2 bases, the J end lost 1 base, and 8 bases lay between the germline ends. This CDR3 contains 14 residues. The DNA of the CDR3 is TGTGCCAGCAGTTTAACCCCCGGGAACACTGAAGCTTTCTTT. As protein: CASSLTPGNTEAFF.

The CDR3 DNA reads TGTGCCAGCAGCTTAGAGCGGTACACTGAAGCTTTCTTT. This sequence encodes CASSLERYTEAFF. This chain connects TRBV7-2 to TRBJ1-1; no definite D call. The germline V and J ends were trimmed by 1 base and 3 bases, with 6 bases remaining between them. Germline V CDR1 and CDR2: SGHTA, FQGNSA. The CDR3 is 13 residues long.

This clone was seen only a few times. The rearrangement uses TRBV28 and TRBJ1-1; possible D gene TRBD1, 5 bases. CDR1 and CDR2 from the germline V gene are MDHEN and SYDVKM. V dropped 6 bases and J dropped 4 bases, with 6 bases sitting between them. This CDR3 has 11 residues. The chain's CDR3 is CASSQGTEAFF. The CDR3 DNA follows: TGTGCCAGCAGCCAGGGCACTGAAGCTTTCTTT.

The chain joins TRBV28 to TRBJ2-4; TRBD1 matches 8 bases. Looked up from germline, CDR1 is MDHEN and CDR2 is SYDVKM. The CDR3 covers 14 residues. V lost 6 bases to trimming and J lost 6 bases; unmatched junction nucleotides: 7. CDR3 DNA sequence: TGTGCCAGCAGCCAGACAGGGGTGGGAAACATTCAGTACTTC. Translation gives CASSQTGVGNIQYF.

Regarding this clone: Different DNA sequences within this sample yield the same CDR3. The chain recombines TRBV7-2 with TRBJ1-5; D not resolved. The germline V gene has CDR1 SGHTA and CDR2 FQGNSA. The CDR3 loop spans 14 amino acids. V was cut by 1 base and J by 4 bases, with 8 bases left in between. The CDR3 DNA is TGTGCCAGCAGCTTAGGGCAGGTAAATCAGCCCCAGCATTTT. Residues: CASSLGQVNQPQHF.

The V call is TRBV6-1, the J call TRBJ2-5; D might be TRBD1 (6 bases). Germline V gene lookup returns CDR1 MNHNS and CDR2 SASEGT. V lost 5 bases and J 4 bases, leaving 8 bases between the germline ends. The CDR3 length is 12 residues. CDR3 in amino acids: CASSQGPETQYF. The CDR3 bases are TGTGCCAGCAGTCAGGGGCCAGAGACCCAGTACTTC.

The rearrangement joins TRBV7-2 to TRBJ2-1; TRBD2 aligns across 9 bases. The CDR3 has 17 amino acids. J gave up 0 bases and V 2 bases, and 5 bases lay outside the gene matches. Germline assignment: CDR1 SGHTA and CDR2 FQGNSA. The CDR3 spells CASSLLAGPSSYNEQFF. Here the CDR3 DNA reads TGTGCCAGCAGCTTACTAGCGGGGCCCAGCTCCTACAATGAGCAGTTCTTC. The full variable domain, completed using reference TRBV7-2 and TRBJ2-1, is GAGVSQSPSNKVTEKGKDVELRCDPISGHTALYWYRQSLGQGLEFLIYFQGNSAPDKSGLPSDRFSAERTGGSVSTLTIQRTQQEDSAVYLCASSLLAGPSSYNEQFFGPGTRLTVL.

The sample holds a few counts of this clone. V usage is TRBV13 and J usage is TRBJ1-4; D is possibly TRBD1 (6 bases). The CDR3 has 14 residues. CDR1 and CDR2 from the germline V gene are PRHDT and FYEKMQ (reference sequence). Deletions cut 3 bases from V and 2 bases from J, with 7 bases between. CDR3 loop: CASSLGATNEKLFF. CDR3 DNA sequence: TGTGCCAGCAGCTTGGGGGCCACTAATGAAAAACTGTTTTTT.

This rearrangement joins TRBV7-2 to TRBJ1-1; D remains ambiguous. Between the trimmed V and J ends, which lost 1 base and 3 bases, there was a span of 9 bases. Germline V gene sequence: CDR1 SGHTA, CDR2 FQGNSA. The CDR3 is 14 amino acids. For the CDR3, the DNA is TGTGCCAGCAGCTTAGGGGCTGGGCACACTGAAGCTTTCTTT. It is translated as CASSLGAGHTEAFF. Using reference TRBV7-2 and TRBJ1-1 for the parts outside the CDR3, the full variable domain is GAGVSQSPSNKVTEKGKDVELRCDPISGHTALYWYRQSLGQGLEFLIYFQGNSAPDKSGLPSDRFSAERTGGSVSTLTIQRTQQEDSAVYLCASSLGAGHTEAFFGQGTRLTVV.

This chain joins TRBV5-4 and TRBJ2-2; 7 bases are shared with TRBD2. The CDR3 sequence is 14 residues long. Unmatched junction bases numbered 0, after V lost 0 bases and J lost 4 bases. Germline CDR1 and CDR2: SGHNT and YYREEE (reference sequence). The CDR3 spells CASSLGGGTGELFF. The CDR3 DNA reads TGTGCCAGCAGCTTGGGGGGGGGCACCGGGGAGCTGTTTTTT.

The V call is TRBV5-1, the J call TRBJ2-1; 7 bases agree with TRBD1. The germline gives CDR1 SGHRS, CDR2 YFSETQ. V was pared by 0 bases and J by 3 bases, with 3 bases of the junction left unmatched. The CDR3 loop spans 15 amino acids. The CDR3 coding sequence is TGCGCCAGCAGCTTGGCCGGGACAGTCTACAATGAGCAGTTCTTC. Amino acids: CASSLAGTVYNEQFF. Full variable domain (missing parts from reference TRBV5-1 and TRBJ2-1): KAGVTQTPRYLIKTRGQQVTLSCSPISGHRSVSWYQQTPGQGLQFLFEYFSETQRNKGNFPGRFSGRQFSNSRSEMNVSTLELGDSALYLCASSLAGTVYNEQFFGPGTRLTVL.

J is TRBJ1-4 and V is TRBV15; D call uncertain. Trimming cost V 0 bases and J 10 bases, with 21 bases left between them. In germline, CDR1 is LNHNV, CDR2 YYDKDF (reference sequence). There are 17 residues in the CDR3. The CDR3 DNA sequence: TGTGCCACCAGCAGAGAGGGCAGGTCTTCTTTTCCTGGAAAACTGTTTTTT. Translated: CATSREGRSSFPGKLFF.

Turning to this clone: Within the sample, other DNA sequences also encode this same CDR3. The rearrangement uses TRBV7-2 and TRBJ1-1; TRBD1 aligns across 8 bases. V was pared by 3 bases and J by 0 bases, with 3 bases of the junction left unmatched. Germline V gives CDR1 SGHTA, CDR2 FQGNSA. This CDR3 contains 15 residues. The CDR3 DNA sequence: TGTGCCAGCAGCTTGGGGGACAGGCTGAACACTGAAGCTTTCTTT. This gives the protein CASSLGDRLNTEAFF.

The rearrangement uses TRBV4-1 and TRBJ1-2; D is possibly TRBD1 (6 bases). Trimming removed 3 bases from V and 4 bases from J, with 15 bases in between. The CDR3 is made up of 15 amino acids. CDR1 and CDR2 (germline): MGHRA, YSYEKL. The CDR3 is CASSHTGSGGYGYTF. CDR3 coding DNA: TGCGCCAGCAGCCACACAGGGTCCGGAGGCTATGGCTACACCTTC.

This clone is a singleton in its sample. The chain's CDR3 is CASSRATGGIQYF. Here the CDR3 DNA reads TGTGCCAGTAGTAGAGCTACCGGAGGCATTCAGTACTTC. The rearrangement uses TRBV19 and TRBJ2-4; a possible D gene is TRBD2 (5 bases). V was shortened by 4 bases and J by 9 bases, with 13 bases between the two germline ends. The germline V gene encodes CDR1 LNHDA and CDR2 SQIVND (reference sequence). The CDR3 loop spans 13 amino acids.

V and J are TRBV12-3 or TRBV12-4 and TRBJ1-1; 10 nucleotides match TRBD1. After removal of 6 bases from V and 11 bases from J, the junction contained 9 bases not matched to a gene. The CDR3 is 13 amino acids. This CDR3 is CASSATGGGSAFF. CDR3 in DNA: TGTGCCAGCAGCGCGACAGGGGGCGGATCGGCTTTCTTT.

This clone was counted many times. The rearrangement uses TRBV6-1 and TRBJ1-5; tentatively, D is TRBD1 (5 bases). The germline CDR1 and CDR2 sequences are MNHNS and SASEGT. Trimming removed 2 bases from V and 3 bases from J, with 11 bases in between. The CDR3 sequence is 15 residues long. CDR3 DNA: TGTGCCAGCAGTGAATCAGGGCACAACAATCAGCCCCAGCATTTT. This sequence encodes CASSESGHNNQPQHF.

This clone was counted between two and nine times. This chain connects TRBV19 to TRBJ1-1; tentative D call: TRBD1 (5 bases). CDR3 length: 13 residues. Per germline, CDR1 LNHDA and CDR2 SQIVND (reference sequence). V was shortened by 5 bases and J by 3 bases, with 10 bases between the two germline ends. The CDR3: CASSWFRDTEAFF. As DNA, the CDR3 is TGTGCCAGTAGTTGGTTCAGGGACACTGAAGCTTTCTTT.

The V gene is TRBV5-1, the J gene TRBJ2-2; the D is unclear. The CDR3 runs 15 residues. Germline V CDR1 and CDR2: SGHRS, YFSETQ. Trimming removed 0 bases from V and 6 bases from J, with 12 bases in between. The CDR3 reads CASSLESTRAGELFF. Here the CDR3 DNA reads TGCGCCAGCAGCTTGGAGTCTACACGGGCCGGGGAGCTGTTTTTT.

The V and J genes are TRBV4-3 and TRBJ2-5; D perhaps matches TRBD1 (6 bases). V was cut by 4 bases and J by 5 bases, with 11 bases left in between. The germline gives CDR1 LGHNA, CDR2 YSLEER. This CDR3 is built from 13 residues. The DNA of the CDR3 is TGCGCCAGCAGCCGACAGGACGGGGAGACCCAGTACTTC. This sequence encodes CASSRQDGETQYF.

The gene calls are TRBV23-1 and TRBJ1-5; D not resolved. TRBV23-1 is an open reading frame whose function is uncertain. Trimming left V 0 bases short and J 5 bases short, with 8 bases between. The CDR3 length is 14 residues. The CDR3 reads CASSQSNRDQPQHF. CDR3 coding DNA: TGCGCCAGCAGTCAATCAAACCGAGATCAGCCCCAGCATTTT.

The CDR3 loop reads CASSLARVSYEQYF. CDR3 DNA sequence: TGTGCCAGCAGCTTAGCGCGAGTTTCCTACGAGCAGTACTTC. The V gene is TRBV11-1, the J gene TRBJ2-7; D call uncertain. Trimming took off 0 bases at V and 1 base at J, with 7 bases between the two ends. The germline CDR1 and CDR2 sequences are SGHAT and FQDESV (reference sequence). The CDR3 has 14 amino acids.

The genes are TRBV6-6 and TRBJ1-5; 8 bases fit TRBD1. V lost 1 base to trimming and J lost 15 bases; unmatched junction nucleotides: 5. CDR1 MNHNY and CDR2 SVGAGI come from the germline V gene (reference sequence). The CDR3 runs 12 residues. CDR3 protein: CASSYFGQGGHF. CDR3 DNA sequence: TGTGCCAGCAGTTACTTCGGACAGGGAGGGCATTTT.